Listed below are T cell receptor beta chains from one sample, sequenced in a study of human CD8 memory T cell subsets. Using the 5' RACE reads, TCRdb records one entry per CDR3 protein without DNA. This sample carries over 10,000 distinct CDR3 sequences, with 12% to 15% going to the ten biggest clones. Source material: CD8+ T cells from PBMCs. Receptors originate from a human donor in good health. Both conserved end residues are part of each CDR3. Fields, in order: J gene, clone size, CDR3 length, V gene, CDR3 protein. Expanded clones are given a class, and other clones once, few, many or no size at all.

J gene: TRBJ1-4
clone size: .
CDR3 length: 16
V gene: TRBV27
CDR3 protein: CASTPSGATTNEKLFF

J gene: TRBJ2-3
clone size: .
CDR3 length: 14
V gene: TRBV10-3
CDR3 protein: CAISESLGTDTQYF

J gene: TRBJ2-3
clone size: .
CDR3 length: 15
V gene: TRBV29-1
CDR3 protein: CSVEGGGLVGDTQYF

J gene: TRBJ1-2
clone size: .
CDR3 length: 16
V gene: TRBV4-1
CDR3 protein: CASSQLPDSPNYGYTF

J gene: TRBJ2-5
clone size: .
CDR3 length: 12
V gene: TRBV4-2
CDR3 protein: CASSQTGETQYF

J gene: TRBJ2-7
clone size: medium-sized
CDR3 length: 15
V gene: TRBV7-8
CDR3 protein: CASSLWQGSSYEQYF

J gene: TRBJ2-5
clone size: .
CDR3 length: 15
V gene: TRBV9
CDR3 protein: CASSVTDSTQETQYF

J gene: TRBJ1-6
clone size: .
CDR3 length: 13
V gene: TRBV30
CDR3 protein: CAWGDTGESPLHF

J gene: TRBJ2-1
clone size: .
CDR3 length: 14
V gene: TRBV5-1
CDR3 protein: CASSLSSGRYEQFF

J gene: TRBJ2-1
clone size: .
CDR3 length: 15
V gene: TRBV7-3
CDR3 protein: CASSPRGFSYNEQFF

J gene: TRBJ2-3
clone size: .
CDR3 length: 13
V gene: TRBV6-4
CDR3 protein: CASSSVSTDTQYF

J gene: TRBJ1-4
clone size: .
CDR3 length: 16
V gene: TRBV7-8
CDR3 protein: CASSPGVGGVSEKLFF

J gene: TRBJ2-7
clone size: .
CDR3 length: 14
V gene: TRBV13
CDR3 protein: CASSLEADSYEQYF

J gene: TRBJ2-7
clone size: .
CDR3 length: 15
V gene: TRBV7-2
CDR3 protein: CASSSPGPLSYEQYF

J gene: TRBJ2-1
clone size: .
CDR3 length: 14
V gene: TRBV12-3/TRBV12-4
CDR3 protein: CASSPMAWTDEQFF

J gene: TRBJ2-1
clone size: .
CDR3 length: 15
V gene: TRBV12-3/TRBV12-4
CDR3 protein: CASILTGGPPNEQFF

J gene: TRBJ2-7
clone size: .
CDR3 length: 13
V gene: TRBV2
CDR3 protein: CASMGQAIYEQYF

J gene: TRBJ1-5
clone size: .
CDR3 length: 15
V gene: TRBV12-3/TRBV12-4
CDR3 protein: CASNEGHNSNQPQHF

J gene: TRBJ1-5
clone size: .
CDR3 length: 13
V gene: TRBV20-1
CDR3 protein: CSLTLPGDQPQHF

J gene: TRBJ2-1
clone size: .
CDR3 length: 14
V gene: TRBV5-5
CDR3 protein: CASSFGQGYNEQFF

J gene: TRBJ2-7
clone size: .
CDR3 length: 16
V gene: TRBV7-8
CDR3 protein: CASSPILAGDRYEQYF

J gene: TRBJ2-5
clone size: .
CDR3 length: 16
V gene: TRBV13
CDR3 protein: CASSYRGRAGSETQYF

J gene: TRBJ2-5
clone size: .
CDR3 length: 15
V gene: TRBV7-3
CDR3 protein: CASRQGVSAQETQYF

J gene: TRBJ2-1
clone size: .
CDR3 length: 16
V gene: TRBV7-9
CDR3 protein: CASSSIRGASYNEQFF

J gene: TRBJ2-7
clone size: .
CDR3 length: 17
V gene: TRBV5-1
CDR3 protein: CASSLRTGTLYSYEQYF

J gene: TRBJ2-3
clone size: .
CDR3 length: 14
V gene: TRBV4-3
CDR3 protein: CASRKRGGTDTQYF

J gene: TRBJ2-1
clone size: .
CDR3 length: 17
V gene: TRBV2
CDR3 protein: CASSEVEDRVYYNEQFF

J gene: TRBJ2-7
clone size: .
CDR3 length: 14
V gene: TRBV5-4
CDR3 protein: CASSRGTATPEQYF

J gene: TRBJ1-2
clone size: .
CDR3 length: 12
V gene: TRBV7-9
CDR3 protein: CASSLKGKGYTF

J gene: TRBJ2-3
clone size: .
CDR3 length: 14
V gene: TRBV6-2/TRBV6-3
CDR3 protein: CASTLAGGADTQYF

J gene: TRBJ2-1
clone size: .
CDR3 length: 16
V gene: TRBV4-2
CDR3 protein: CASSQTSRLAGVEQFF

J gene: TRBJ2-7
clone size: .
CDR3 length: 14
V gene: TRBV5-1
CDR3 protein: CASSWGTGFYEQYF

J gene: TRBJ2-1
clone size: .
CDR3 length: 17
V gene: TRBV4-3
CDR3 protein: CASSQDSTPSSYNEQFF

J gene: TRBJ2-1
clone size: .
CDR3 length: 16
V gene: TRBV27
CDR3 protein: CASSLSATAAYNEQFF

J gene: TRBJ2-7
clone size: .
CDR3 length: 15
V gene: TRBV4-1
CDR3 protein: CASSPLGTGGHEQYF

J gene: TRBJ2-7
clone size: .
CDR3 length: 12
V gene: TRBV30
CDR3 protein: CAWSTGQGAKYF

J gene: TRBJ2-3
clone size: .
CDR3 length: 15
V gene: TRBV4-3
CDR3 protein: CASSQDDRGVDTQYF

J gene: TRBJ2-2
clone size: .
CDR3 length: 16
V gene: TRBV7-9
CDR3 protein: CASSLTGQGNTGELFF

J gene: TRBJ2-7
clone size: .
CDR3 length: 11
V gene: TRBV11-1
CDR3 protein: CASSLAHEQYF

J gene: TRBJ1-2
clone size: .
CDR3 length: 13
V gene: TRBV29-1
CDR3 protein: CSVGAGEGYGYTF

J gene: TRBJ2-7
clone size: .
CDR3 length: 15
V gene: TRBV7-3
CDR3 protein: CASSLTSGLGSEQYF

J gene: TRBJ1-2
clone size: .
CDR3 length: 15
V gene: TRBV30
CDR3 protein: CAWSATQPANYGYTF

J gene: TRBJ2-3
clone size: .
CDR3 length: 17
V gene: TRBV7-3
CDR3 protein: CASSPSGGRGKRDTQYF

J gene: TRBJ2-1
clone size: medium-sized
CDR3 length: 16
V gene: TRBV20-1
CDR3 protein: CSARDVAGPSYNEQFF

J gene: TRBJ2-7
clone size: .
CDR3 length: 15
V gene: TRBV4-2
CDR3 protein: CASSQDETMAYEQYF

J gene: TRBJ2-3
clone size: .
CDR3 length: 16
V gene: TRBV28
CDR3 protein: CASRLRGPFTTDTQYF